The next 27 T cell receptor beta chains were all read from a single sample in a study of OX40 agonist ivuxolimab in advanced cancers. Only in-frame clones appear in the TCRdb table, and some are missing; sequencing was by immunoSEQ multiplex PCR. The table includes around 100,000 clones, almost 90% detected once. The sample consisted of CD4+ or CD8+ T cells sorted from blood, taken in a trial of the OX40 agonist ivuxolimab. The receptors stem from an adult with an advanced solid tumor such as melanoma, head and neck, liver or kidney cancer.

J is TRBJ2-7 and V is TRBV21-1; the table's TRBD1 call for D was not verified on the DNA. TRBV21-1 is a pseudogene locus. The CDR3 has 14 amino acids. Here the CDR3 reads CASSKDGQGLEQYF. CDR3 sequence (DNA): TGTGCCAGCAGCAAAGACGGACAGGGCCTCGAGCAGTACTTC.

For this clone: One junction end does not reproduce the germline sequence, and a read error may be involved. The rearrangement joins TRBV6-1 to TRBJ1-6; TRBD1 agrees at 7 bases. This CDR3 region has 11 residues. Germline CDR1 reads MNHNS; CDR2 reads SASEGT. The CDR3 sequence: CASSGTGKSYF. The CDR3 DNA is TGTGCCAGCAGTGGGACAGGAAAGTCCTACTTT.

The chain couples TRBV19 to TRBJ1-6, with 10 positions matching TRBD1. CDR3 size: 13 residues. Looked up from germline, CDR1 is LNHDA and CDR2 is SQIVND (reference sequence). V shed 4 bases and J 12 bases; nucleotides not matched to a gene: 3. For the CDR3, the DNA is TGTGCCAGTAGTACCGGACAGGGGGTACCCCTCCACTTT. Protein product: CASSTGQGVPLHF. Drawing the rest from reference TRBV19 and TRBJ1-6, the complete variable domain is DGGITQSPKYLFRKEGQNVTLSCEQNLNHDAMYWYRQDPGQGLRLIYYSQIVNDFQKGDIAEGYSVSREKKESFPLTVTSAQKNPTAFYLCASSTGQGVPLHFGNGTRLTVT.

The chain links TRBV28 to TRBJ2-2; TRBD1 aligns across 11 bases. Germline CDR1 reads MDHEN; CDR2 reads SYDVKM. V gave up 3 bases and J gave up 7 bases; unmatched junction bases: 4. This CDR3 has 15 residues. The CDR3 region is CASSLWTGGGGELFF. CDR3 bases: TGTGCCAGCAGTTTGTGGACAGGGGGCGGCGGGGAGCTGTTTTTT.

V gene TRBV10-1 combines with J gene TRBJ2-1, with D tentatively TRBD1 (5 bases). V was pared by 6 bases and J by 9 bases, with 15 bases between. This CDR3 spans 13 amino acids. The germline gives CDR1 WNHNN, CDR2 SYGVQD (reference sequence). The CDR3 protein is CASRRGQWGEQFF. The CDR3 DNA sequence: TGCGCCAGCAGAAGAGGACAATGGGGTGAGCAGTTCTTC.

The V call is TRBV10-3, the J call TRBJ1-1, with D possibly being TRBD1 (5 bases). Germline V gives CDR1 ENHRY, CDR2 SYGVKD. The CDR3 is 15 amino acids. The germline V and J ends were trimmed by 3 bases and 3 bases, with 14 bases remaining between them. The CDR3 spells CAISDWGRKDTEAFF. CDR3 bases: TGTGCCATCAGTGATTGGGGCCGTAAGGACACTGAAGCTTTCTTT.

For the CDR3, the DNA is TGTGCCAGCAGCGCGACAGGGGCTGGAAACACCATATATTTT. The encoded protein is CASSATGAGNTIYF. The chain has TRBV5-4 and TRBJ1-3, with 8 bases fitting TRBD1. The CDR3 has 14 residues. The junction had 2 bases not matched to a gene; V was cut back by 4 bases and J by 2 bases. CDR1 is SGHNT and CDR2 is YYREEE in the germline V gene (reference sequence).

The CDR3 reads CASSQDSGSDTQYF. Written as DNA, the CDR3 is TGTGCCAGCAGCCAAGATTCAGGGTCAGATACGCAGTATTTT. V is TRBV4-2 and J is TRBJ2-3; a possible D gene is TRBD1 (5 bases). The CDR3 totals 14 residues. Germline V CDR1 and CDR2: LGHNA, YNFKEQ. V was shortened by 0 bases and J by 4 bases, with 8 bases between the two germline ends.

V and J are TRBV27 and TRBJ1-3; D unclear. The V end was cut by 5 bases, the J end by 2 bases, with 10 bases between. CDR3 size: 14 residues. From germline, CDR1 is MNHEY and CDR2 SMNVEV (reference sequence). The CDR3 here is CASSPTWTGNTIYF. CDR3 DNA sequence: TGTGCCAGCAGTCCAACCTGGACTGGAAACACCATATATTTT.

The chain combines TRBV5-1 with TRBJ2-3; 10 bases fit TRBD1. CDR3 size: 16 residues. CDR1 and CDR2 from the germline V gene are SGHRS and YFSETQ. V lost 4 bases, J lost 4 bases, and 9 bases stayed unmatched. This CDR3 reads CASSPLTGGASDTQYF. The CDR3, as DNA: TGCGCCAGCAGCCCCCTGACAGGGGGCGCTTCAGATACGCAGTATTTT.

This rearrangement joins TRBV30 to TRBJ2-3, with D unresolved. The germline V gene encodes CDR1 GTSNPN and CDR2 SVGIG (reference sequence). The germline V and J ends were trimmed by 7 bases and 10 bases, with 9 bases remaining between them. The CDR3 has 9 residues. CDR3 DNA sequence: TGTGCCTCTGGTTTGGCGCAGTATTTT. Its translation is CASGLAQYF.

The chain has TRBV6-1 and TRBJ2-7; weak D call: TRBD2 (6 bases). The CDR3 consists of 12 residues. The V gene's germline CDR1 is MNHNS and CDR2 SASEGT. The ends were cut back, 7 bases at V and 3 bases at J, with 10 bases in the middle. The CDR3 nucleotides read TGTGCCAGCATAGACGGGAGCTACGAGCAGTACTTC. Translated, it gives CASIDGSYEQYF.

This clone turned up a few times. The rearrangement uses TRBV28 and TRBJ2-1; TRBD1 matches at 10 bases. CDR1 is MDHEN, CDR2 SYDVKM, per germline. The CDR3 is 14 amino acids. V shed 10 bases, J shed 12 bases, and the junction held 15 bases outside the gene matches. The CDR3 loop reads CATWGGTGVFGQFF. The CDR3, as DNA: TGTGCCACCTGGGGCGGGACAGGGGTTTTTGGGCAGTTCTTC.

This rearrangement joins TRBV9 to TRBJ2-1; 8 bases are shared with TRBD1. CDR1 is SGDLS and CDR2 is YYNGEE in the germline V gene. The V and J ends lost 0 bases and 5 bases, in that order; junction bases with no gene match: 7. The CDR3 has 16 residues. The CDR3 DNA follows: TGTGCCAGCAGCGTAGAGGACAGGGTCACCCACAATGAGCAGTTCTTC. Its translation is CASSVEDRVTHNEQFF.

The chain links TRBV19 to TRBJ1-5; D remains unclear. The germline V gene encodes CDR1 LNHDA and CDR2 SQIVND (reference sequence). V gave up 7 bases and J gave up 0 bases, with 31 bases separating them. CDR3 length: 21 amino acids. The CDR3 region has the DNA TGTGCCAGTAATGAAAGATCGGGATGGCGCCCTTCCCAATATAGCAATCAGCCCCAGCATTTT. It translates to CASNERSGWRPSQYSNQPQHF.

CDR3 protein: CASSRPLLAGESYNEQFF. The CDR3 DNA follows: TGTGCCAGCAGTCGCCCCTTACTAGCGGGAGAGTCCTACAATGAGCAGTTCTTC. The rearrangement joins TRBV27 to TRBJ2-1; 11 bases match TRBD2. Germline V CDR1 and CDR2: MNHEY, SMNVEV (reference sequence). The CDR3 has 18 amino acids. Unmatched junction bases numbered 10, after V lost 5 bases and J lost 1 base.

This chain links TRBV19 with TRBJ1-1; no clear D gene. From germline, CDR1 is LNHDA and CDR2 SQIVND (reference sequence). The CDR3 has 16 residues. Trimming pared 3 bases from V and 0 bases from J, leaving 14 bases between. The CDR3 loop reads CASSIAPGLMNTEAFF. DNA for the CDR3: TGTGCCAGTAGTATCGCCCCGGGCCTAATGAACACTGAAGCTTTCTTT.

The chain is built from TRBV5-6 and TRBJ2-1; D gene unclear. Trimming left V 4 bases short and J 5 bases short, with 10 bases between. The CDR3 totals 13 residues. Germline-derived CDR1 and CDR2 are SGHDT and YYEEEE. CDR3 bases: TGTGCCAGCAGCCTTGTTGGTAACAATGAGCAGTTCTTC. It is translated as CASSLVGNNEQFF.

The chain has TRBV2 and TRBJ1-5; D is uncertain. CDR3 length equals 14 residues. Trimming took 3 bases from V and 6 from J, leaving 12 bases between them. The germline V gene has CDR1 SNHLY and CDR2 FYNNEI. CDR3 loop: CASSELRTSQPQHF. CDR3 bases: TGTGCCAGCAGTGAGCTGCGTACGAGTCAGCCCCAGCATTTT.

The chain joins TRBV6-5 to TRBJ1-1; TRBD1 agrees at 8 bases. Germline CDR1 and CDR2: MNHEY and SVGAGI. The CDR3 totals 15 residues. The junction had 5 bases not matched to a gene; V was cut back by 0 bases and J by 5 bases. CDR3 nucleotides: TGTGCCAGCAGTTACTCAGGACAGGGTCTTACTGAAGCTTTCTTT. It specifies CASSYSGQGLTEAFF.

In regard to this clone: One junction end does not reproduce the germline sequence, and a read error may be involved. The rearrangement links TRBV11-3 to TRBJ2-1; no definite D call. Germline CDR1 and CDR2: SGHNT and YENEEA. The CDR3 has 12 residues. In DNA form, the CDR3 reads TGTGCCAACAGCTTAGTTCTCAATGAGCAGTTCTTC. Encoded protein: CANSLVLNEQFF.

The V gene is TRBV19, the J gene TRBJ1-2; D remains ambiguous. This CDR3 has 13 amino acids. Germline V gene sequence: CDR1 LNHDA, CDR2 SQIVND (reference sequence). Trimming shortened V by 7 bases and J by 7 bases, and 16 bases separated the two germline ends. The CDR3 nucleotides read TGTGCCAGTACCATCACGAGGGCAGGTGGCTACACCTTC. Its translation: CASTITRAGGYTF.

V and J are TRBV7-9 and TRBJ2-5; possible D gene TRBD2, 5 bases. Trimming cost V 5 bases and J 4 bases, with 14 bases left between them. The germline V gene encodes CDR1 SEHNR and CDR2 FQNEAQ (reference sequence). The CDR3 covers 14 residues. The CDR3 DNA sequence: TGTGCCAGCAGCCCACCGACTATCCGAGAGACCCAGTACTTC. Residues: CASSPPTIRETQYF.

J is TRBJ2-5 and V is TRBV19; 10 positions agree with TRBD1. Germline assignment: CDR1 LNHDA and CDR2 SQIVND (reference sequence). J gave up 3 bases and V 10 bases, and 5 bases lay outside the gene matches. There are 13 residues in the CDR3. The CDR3: CATRDRGKETQYF. In nucleotides, the CDR3 is TGTGCCACCCGGGACAGGGGAAAAGAGACCCAGTACTTC.

The rearrangement uses TRBV9 and TRBJ2-3; D is undetermined. The CDR3 loop spans 14 amino acids. The germline gives CDR1 SGDLS, CDR2 YYNGEE. Trimming cost V 5 bases and J 5 bases, with 15 bases left between them. The CDR3 reads CASSIGPSGDTQYF. The CDR3 DNA is TGTGCCAGCAGTATCGGACCTTCCGGAGATACGCAGTATTTT.

V and J are TRBV19 and TRBJ2-7, with 9 bases identical to TRBD2. This CDR3 has 15 residues. The V segment lost 4 bases and the J segment 2 bases; nucleotides outside the gene matches: 6. The germline V gene has CDR1 LNHDA and CDR2 SQIVND (reference sequence). CDR3 nucleotides: TGTGCCAGTAGTACACAAGCGGGAGGACCCTACGAGCAGTACTTC. Translated, it gives CASSTQAGGPYEQYF.

The chain employs TRBV6-5 and TRBJ2-1, with 11 bases identical to TRBD2. V dropped 4 bases and J dropped 8; count of bases not matched to a gene: 10. Per the germline V gene, CDR1 is MNHEY and CDR2 is SVGAGI. This CDR3 has 16 residues. This CDR3 reads CASSFKTSGIRDEQFF. The CDR3 DNA sequence: TGTGCCAGCAGTTTTAAGACTAGCGGGATACGGGATGAGCAGTTCTTC.